Following are 19 T cell receptor beta chains from one sample sequenced in a study of identical twins. TCRdb passed the 5' RACE reads through MiXCR, listing each CDR3 protein once. There are 1.5 million to 2 million distinct CDR3 sequences in the sample; 25% to 35% occur only once, and approximately 0.25% lies in the top ten. Sequencing input: cord blood. These receptors were obtained from a newborn girl in good health.

This clonotype has just a few counts. J is TRBJ2-1 and V is TRBV27; D is undetermined. The CDR3 is 17 residues long. Deletions cut 1 base from V and 2 bases from J, with 15 bases between. Germline V lookup: CDR1 MNHEY, CDR2 SMNVEV (reference sequence). CDR3 nucleotides: TGTGCCAGCAGTTTATTGGCTAGACCCGTTACCTACAATGAGCAGTTCTTC. Translation gives CASSLLARPVTYNEQFF.

The chain recombines TRBV29-1 with TRBJ1-2; no firm D call. CDR1 is SQVTM and CDR2 is ANQGSEA in the germline V gene. This CDR3 has 14 amino acids. Trimming cost V 4 bases and J 0 bases, with 12 bases left between them. CDR3 amino acids: CSVGQDLANYGYTF. The CDR3 DNA is TGCAGCGTTGGCCAGGACCTAGCTAACTATGGCTACACCTTC.

This chain uses TRBV30 with TRBJ2-3; D call uncertain. The germline V gene has CDR1 GTSNPN and CDR2 SVGIG (reference sequence). The CDR3 is made up of 10 amino acids. V lost 8 bases, J lost 3 bases, and 6 bases lay in between. The CDR3 here is CAQKTDTQYF. As DNA, the CDR3 is TGTGCCCAGAAAACAGATACGCAGTATTTT. Drawing the rest from reference TRBV30 and TRBJ2-3, the complete variable domain is SQTIHQWPATLVQPVGSPLSLECTVEGTSNPNLYWYRQAAGRGLQLLFYSVGIGQISSEVPQNLSASRPQDRQFILSSKKLLLSDSGFYLCAQKTDTQYFGPGTRLTVL.

The sample holds a few counts of this clonotype. The chain carries TRBV29-1 and TRBJ2-3; TRBD2 matches at 15 bases. V trimming: 5 bases; J trimming: 0 bases; junction bases outside the gene matches: 18. Germline lookup yields CDR1 SQVTM and CDR2 ANQGSEA. This CDR3 spans 21 amino acids. The CDR3 region is CSVKGSLGLAGGAISTDTQYF. In DNA, the CDR3 is TGCAGCGTTAAAGGCAGTTTGGGACTAGCGGGAGGCGCGATAAGCACAGATACGCAGTATTTT.

This clonotype was picked up many times. V usage is TRBV13 and J usage is TRBJ2-7, with D perhaps matching TRBD2 (6 bases). There are 14 residues in the CDR3. V lost 4 bases and J 3 bases, leaving 13 bases between the germline ends. Germline CDR1 reads PRHDT; CDR2 reads FYEKMQ (reference sequence). CDR3: CASSSRDFHYEQYF. CDR3 DNA sequence: TGTGCCAGCAGCTCCCGGGACTTCCACTACGAGCAGTACTTC.

This clonotype was detected once. V and J are TRBV29-1 and TRBJ2-6, with D possibly being TRBD1 (6 bases). Germline loops: CDR1 SQVTM, CDR2 ANQGSEA. CDR3 length equals 15 residues. Trimming removed 5 bases from V and 0 bases from J, with 11 bases in between. CDR3 region: CSVPDSRSGANVLTF. CDR3 sequence (DNA): TGCAGCGTTCCGGACAGCCGCTCTGGGGCCAACGTCCTGACTTTC.

The rearrangement uses TRBV25-1 and TRBJ2-5; D may match TRBD1 or TRBD2 (5 bases each). The CDR3 runs to 13 residues. CDR1 MGHDK and CDR2 SYGVNS come from the germline V gene. V was trimmed by 1 base and J by 11 bases, leaving 14 bases between them. The CDR3, as DNA: TGTGCCAGCAGTGAATTAGGGGAGAGTGAGCAGTACTTC. It is translated as CASSELGESEQYF.

This clonotype occurred a few times. V usage is TRBV20-1 and J usage is TRBJ2-7; 8 positions agree with TRBD2. V was pared by 1 base and J by 4 bases, with 12 bases of the junction left unmatched. CDR3 length: 16 amino acids. Germline assignment: CDR1 DFQATT and CDR2 SNEGSKA (reference sequence). The CDR3 protein is CSARVDGRAVLYEQYF. DNA for the CDR3: TGCAGTGCTAGAGTCGACGGGAGGGCCGTCCTGTACGAGCAGTACTTC.

The J gene is TRBJ2-7, the V gene TRBV7-6; D is possibly TRBD2 (5 bases). This CDR3 has 13 amino acids. Germline CDR1 and CDR2: SGHVS and FNYEAQ. The ends were cut back, 0 bases at V and 4 bases at J, with 7 bases in the middle. This chain's CDR3 is CASSLAQRYEQYF. In nucleotides, the CDR3 is TGTGCCAGCAGCTTAGCCCAGCGGTACGAGCAGTACTTC.

The chain uses TRBV20-1 and TRBJ1-5, with D unresolved. This CDR3 has 15 residues. The V gene lost 2 bases and the J gene lost 0 bases, with 11 bases spanning the gap. Germline CDR1 reads DFQATT; CDR2 reads SNEGSKA (reference sequence). The CDR3 loop reads CSARRYSFSNQPQHF. The CDR3 bases are TGCAGTGCTAGACGCTACAGCTTTAGCAATCAGCCCCAGCATTTT.

The rearrangement uses TRBV29-1 and TRBJ2-7, with 8 nucleotides matching TRBD1. The CDR3 spans 12 residues. V was pared by 4 bases and J by 4 bases, with 3 bases of the junction left unmatched. Germline V gene data show CDR1 as SQVTM and CDR2 as ANQGSEA. In DNA form, the CDR3 reads TGCAGCGTTGGGGACAGGACTTACGAGCAGTACTTC. It yields the protein CSVGDRTYEQYF.

J is TRBJ2-1 and V is TRBV9, with TRBD2 identical over 8 bases. From germline, CDR1 is SGDLS and CDR2 YYNGEE. The trim removed 4 bases at V and 8 bases at J, leaving 11 bases unmatched. CDR3 length equals 15 residues. The CDR3: CASSTGTRGPDEQFF. CDR3 coding DNA: TGTGCCAGCAGCACCGGGACTAGGGGCCCGGATGAGCAGTTCTTC.

In the case of this clonotype: This may be a read error: a much more frequent sequence differs by one nucleotide. The chain employs TRBV2 and TRBJ2-1, with D possibly matching TRBD2 (6 bases). The CDR3 is 12 amino acids. Germline lookup yields CDR1 SNHLY and CDR2 FYNNEI. The CDR3, as DNA: TGTGCCAGCAGTGAGGACTACAATGGGCAGTTCTTC. Protein sequence: CASSEDYNGQFF.

The rearrangement joins TRBV5-1 to TRBJ2-5; D may be TRBD2 (5 bases). This CDR3 region has 15 residues. Trimming left V 2 bases short and J 4 bases short, with 15 bases between. Germline V gene lookup returns CDR1 SGHRS and CDR2 YFSETQ. The CDR3 region is CASSFLTGSGETQYF. The CDR3 region has the DNA TGCGCCAGCAGCTTTCTAACGGGGAGCGGAGAGACCCAGTACTTC.

In the case of this clonotype: Here the CDR3 omits its conserved ending phenylalanine or tryptophan, so a read error is the likely source. This chain links TRBV11-2 with TRBJ2-1, with D hard to call. V was clipped by 2 bases and J by 0 bases, with 8 bases between them. Germline V gene data show CDR1 as SGHAT and CDR2 as FQNNGV. CDR3 length: 15 amino acids. The DNA for the CDR3 is TGTGCCAGCAGCTTAAGCTCGAGCTCCTACAATGAGCAGTTCTAC. It is translated as CASSLSSSSYNEQFY.

Only a few counts were recorded for this clonotype. A read error may account for a junction end that differs from germline. This chain uses TRBV20-1 with TRBJ2-1; 11 bases match TRBD2. Germline lookup yields CDR1 DFQATT and CDR2 SNEGSKA (reference sequence). The length of the CDR3 is 12 residues. CDR3 region: CSVRLAGIEQFF. CDR3 nucleotides: TGCAGTGTTAGACTAGCGGGAATTGAGCAGTTCTTC.

This rearrangement joins TRBV28 to TRBJ2-1; 11 nucleotides line up with TRBD2. The germline gives CDR1 MDHEN, CDR2 SYDVKM. The CDR3 extends over 14 amino acids. Trimming at V came to 9 bases and at J to 6 bases, leaving 7 bases not matched to a gene. In DNA, the CDR3 is TGTGCCAGTCTTAGCGGGAGGGCCCGCAATGAGCAGTTCTTC. The encoded protein is CASLSGRARNEQFF.

This clonotype was counted a few times. The chain employs TRBV20-1 and TRBJ2-7; D is unresolved. The length of the CDR3 is 11 residues. V was cut by 6 bases and J by 4 bases, with 10 bases left in between. Germline assignment: CDR1 DFQATT and CDR2 SNEGSKA (reference sequence). Here the CDR3 reads CSADDVYEQYF. In nucleotides, the CDR3 is TGCAGTGCCGACGACGTATACGAGCAGTACTTC.

The chain couples TRBV7-9 to TRBJ1-1, with a tentative D call TRBD1 (6 bases). The V end lost 5 bases, the J end lost 1 base, and 17 bases lay between the germline ends. CDR1 and CDR2 (germline): SEHNR, FQNEAQ (reference sequence). This CDR3 has 16 amino acids. The CDR3 DNA sequence: TGTGCCAGCAGCCAACCCCAGACGGGGGCGAACACTGAAGCTTTCTTT. Protein: CASSQPQTGANTEAFF.